This T cell receptor (beta chain) was identified during a study of T cell responses to AZD1222 COVID-19 vaccine. Profiling relied on immunoSEQ multiplex PCR, and the TCRdb table lists in-frame clones only, not all of them. This table has about 82,000 clones, approximately 83% appearing once. From germline, CDR1 is LGHNA and CDR2 YSLEER. This CDR3 contains 13 residues. Trimming removed 0 bases at V and 6 bases at J, with 6 bases between. General observations from the study: Mostly white British, mostly female donors; authors suggested clonal diversity may be underestimated. Reportedly, nearly half the spike-specific TCRs target unmutated variant regions. Seropositivity was recorded at baseline in only a handful of AZD1222 recipients. Sampling that yielded the repertoires occurred only after the peak T cell response.

Note on this clone: No antigen is known for it.

The sequencing used peripheral blood, collected 28 days after the second AZD1222 dose. The source of this sequence is an adult who received the AZD1222 COVID-19 vaccine. V is TRBV4-3 and J is TRBJ2-1; D is ambiguous. CDR3 loop: CASSQDSPNEQFF. The CDR3 nucleotides read TGCGCCAGCAGCCAAGACTCGCCCAATGAGCAGTTCTTC.